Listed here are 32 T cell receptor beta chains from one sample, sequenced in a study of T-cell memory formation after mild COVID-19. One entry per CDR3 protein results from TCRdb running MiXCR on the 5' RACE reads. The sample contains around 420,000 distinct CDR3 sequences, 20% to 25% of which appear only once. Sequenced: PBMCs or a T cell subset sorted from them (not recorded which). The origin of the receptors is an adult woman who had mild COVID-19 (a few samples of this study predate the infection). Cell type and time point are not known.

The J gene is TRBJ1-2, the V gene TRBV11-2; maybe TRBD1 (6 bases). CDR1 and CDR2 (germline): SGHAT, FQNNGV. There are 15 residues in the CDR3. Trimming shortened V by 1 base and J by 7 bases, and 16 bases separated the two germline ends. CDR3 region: CASSLGLSGGVGYTF. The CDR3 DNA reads TGTGCCAGCAGCTTAGGACTATCGGGGGGCGTTGGCTACACCTTC.

CDR3 in amino acids: CASIDSGQGQHEQFF. CDR3 nucleotides: TGTGCCAGCATCGACTCGGGACAGGGGCAGCATGAGCAGTTCTTC. The chain links TRBV6-6 to TRBJ2-1; the match to TRBD1 covers 10 bases. With V trimmed by 7 bases and J by 8 bases, 11 bases remained unmatched. Germline loops: CDR1 MNHNY, CDR2 SVGAGI (reference sequence). The CDR3 runs to 15 residues.

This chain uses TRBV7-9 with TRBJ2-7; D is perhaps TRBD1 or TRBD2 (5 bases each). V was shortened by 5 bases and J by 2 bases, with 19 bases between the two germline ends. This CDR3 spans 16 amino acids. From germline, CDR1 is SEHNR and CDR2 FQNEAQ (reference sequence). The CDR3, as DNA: TGTGCCAGCAGCCATGGGGGAGCCCAGGGAACCTACGAGCAGTACTTC. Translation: CASSHGGAQGTYEQYF.

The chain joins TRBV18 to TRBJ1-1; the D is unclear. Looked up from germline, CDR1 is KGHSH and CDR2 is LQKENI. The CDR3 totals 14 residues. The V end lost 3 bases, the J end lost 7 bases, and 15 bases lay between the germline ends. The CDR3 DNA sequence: TGTGCCAGCTCACCTCAAACCGGGGTCAGTGAAGCTTTCTTT. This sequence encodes CASSPQTGVSEAFF.

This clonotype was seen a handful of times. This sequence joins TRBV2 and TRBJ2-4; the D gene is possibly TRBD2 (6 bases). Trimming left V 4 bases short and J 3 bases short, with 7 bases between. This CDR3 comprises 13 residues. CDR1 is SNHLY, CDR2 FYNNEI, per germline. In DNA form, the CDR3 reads TGTGCCAGCAGTGTGGAGGGCAAAAACATTCAGTACTTC. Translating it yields CASSVEGKNIQYF.

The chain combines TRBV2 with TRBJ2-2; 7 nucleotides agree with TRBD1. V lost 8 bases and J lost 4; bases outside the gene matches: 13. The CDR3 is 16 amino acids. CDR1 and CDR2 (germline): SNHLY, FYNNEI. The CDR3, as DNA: TGTGCCAGCCAAGCGCCACAGGGGTTGGGCACCGGGGAGCTGTTTTTT. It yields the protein CASQAPQGLGTGELFF. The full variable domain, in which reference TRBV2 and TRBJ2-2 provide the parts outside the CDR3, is EPEVTQTPSHQVTQMGQEVILRCVPISNHLYFYWYRQILGQKVEFLVSFYNNEISEKSEIFDDQFSVERPDGSNFTLKIRSTKLEDSAMYFCASQAPQGLGTGELFFGEGSRLTVL.

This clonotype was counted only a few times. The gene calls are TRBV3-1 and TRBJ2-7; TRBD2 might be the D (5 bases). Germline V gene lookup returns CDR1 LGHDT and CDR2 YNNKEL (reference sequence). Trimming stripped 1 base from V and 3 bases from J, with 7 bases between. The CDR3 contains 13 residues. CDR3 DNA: TGTGCCAGCAGCCAAGGGAGGAACTACGAGCAGTACTTC. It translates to CASSQGRNYEQYF.

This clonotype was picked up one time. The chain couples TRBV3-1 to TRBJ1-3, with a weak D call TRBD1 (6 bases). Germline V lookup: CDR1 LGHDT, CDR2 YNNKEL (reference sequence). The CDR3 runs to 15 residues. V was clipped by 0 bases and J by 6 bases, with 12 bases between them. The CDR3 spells CASSQDRTGINTIYF. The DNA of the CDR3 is TGTGCCAGCAGCCAAGATAGAACAGGGATAAACACCATATATTTT.

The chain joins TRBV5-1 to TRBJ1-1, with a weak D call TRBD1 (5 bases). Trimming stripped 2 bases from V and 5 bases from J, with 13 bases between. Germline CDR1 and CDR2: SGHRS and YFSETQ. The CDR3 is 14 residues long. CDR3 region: CASSFGREGTEAFF. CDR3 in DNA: TGCGCCAGCAGCTTTGGCAGGGAGGGGACTGAAGCTTTCTTT.

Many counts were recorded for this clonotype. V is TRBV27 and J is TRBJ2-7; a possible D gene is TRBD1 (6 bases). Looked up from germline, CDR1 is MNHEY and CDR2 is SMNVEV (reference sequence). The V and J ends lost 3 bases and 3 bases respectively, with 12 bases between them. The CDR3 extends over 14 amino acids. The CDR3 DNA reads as TGTGCCAGCAGTTTGGGGGCGCAGGGCTACGAGCAGTACTTC. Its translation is CASSLGAQGYEQYF.

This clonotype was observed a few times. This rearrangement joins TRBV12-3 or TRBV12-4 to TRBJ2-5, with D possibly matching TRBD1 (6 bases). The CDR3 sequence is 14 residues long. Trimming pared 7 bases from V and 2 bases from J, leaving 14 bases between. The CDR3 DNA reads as TGTGCCAGCACATTGACAGGTGGGCAAGAGACCCAGTACTTC. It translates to CASTLTGGQETQYF.

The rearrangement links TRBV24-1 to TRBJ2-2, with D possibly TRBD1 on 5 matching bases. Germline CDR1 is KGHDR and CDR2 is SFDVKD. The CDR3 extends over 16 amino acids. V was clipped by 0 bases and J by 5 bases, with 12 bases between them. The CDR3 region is CATSDLAGLGTGELFF. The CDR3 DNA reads TGTGCCACCAGTGATTTGGCAGGGTTGGGGACCGGGGAGCTGTTTTTT.

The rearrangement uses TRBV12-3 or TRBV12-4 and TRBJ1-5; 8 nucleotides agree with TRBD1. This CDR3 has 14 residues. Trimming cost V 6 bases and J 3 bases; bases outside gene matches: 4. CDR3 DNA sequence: TGTGCCAGCAGACTACAGGGGGTCAATCAGCCCCAGCATTTT. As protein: CASRLQGVNQPQHF.

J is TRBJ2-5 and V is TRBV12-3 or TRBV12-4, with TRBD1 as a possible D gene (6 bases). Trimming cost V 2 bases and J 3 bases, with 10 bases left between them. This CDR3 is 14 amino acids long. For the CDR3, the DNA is TGTGCCAGCAGTTTACCTCCAGGGGAAGAGACCCAGTACTTC. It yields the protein CASSLPPGEETQYF.

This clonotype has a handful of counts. The CDR3 nucleotides read TGTGCCAGCAGTTACTCGATAGAGACAGGGGGCGCGGGGGCCAACGTCCTGACTTTC. The encoded protein is CASSYSIETGGAGANVLTF. This chain joins TRBV6-5 and TRBJ2-6, with 10 bases matching TRBD1. This CDR3 contains 19 residues. Germline-derived CDR1 and CDR2 are MNHEY and SVGAGI. V shed 0 bases and J 4 bases; nucleotides not matched to a gene: 9.

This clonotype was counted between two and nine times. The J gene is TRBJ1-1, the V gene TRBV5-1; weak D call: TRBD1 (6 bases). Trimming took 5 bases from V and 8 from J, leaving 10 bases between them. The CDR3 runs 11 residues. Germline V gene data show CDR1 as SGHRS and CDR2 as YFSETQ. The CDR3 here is CASRQGAEAFF. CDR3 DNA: TGCGCCAGCAGACAGGGCGCCGAAGCTTTCTTT.

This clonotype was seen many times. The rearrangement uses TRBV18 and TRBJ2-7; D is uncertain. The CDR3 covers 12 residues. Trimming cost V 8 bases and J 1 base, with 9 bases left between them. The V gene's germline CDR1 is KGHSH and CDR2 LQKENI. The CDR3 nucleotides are TGTGCCAGCAGCCCTGAATCCTACGAGCAGTACTTC. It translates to CASSPESYEQYF.

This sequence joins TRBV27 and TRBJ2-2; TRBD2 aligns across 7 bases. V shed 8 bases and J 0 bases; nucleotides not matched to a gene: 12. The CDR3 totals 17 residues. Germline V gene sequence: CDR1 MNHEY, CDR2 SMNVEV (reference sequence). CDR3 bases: TGTGCCAGCTATCCTCCCGGGGGAGGGCCGAACACCGGGGAGCTGTTTTTT. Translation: CASYPPGGGPNTGELFF.

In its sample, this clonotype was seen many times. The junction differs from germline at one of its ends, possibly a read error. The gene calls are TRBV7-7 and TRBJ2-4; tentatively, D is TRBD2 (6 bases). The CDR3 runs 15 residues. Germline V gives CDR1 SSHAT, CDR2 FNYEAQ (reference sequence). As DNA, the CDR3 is TGTGCTAGCAGCCTCGGGCAGGCGGCGCGGGGCATTCAGTACTTC. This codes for CASSLGQAARGIQYF.

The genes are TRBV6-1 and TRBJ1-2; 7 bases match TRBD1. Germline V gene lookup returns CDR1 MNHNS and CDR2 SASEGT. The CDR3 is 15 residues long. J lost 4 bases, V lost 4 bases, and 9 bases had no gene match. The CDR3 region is CASSGQPGGIYGYTF. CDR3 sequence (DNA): TGTGCCAGCAGTGGACAGCCAGGGGGTATCTATGGCTACACCTTC.

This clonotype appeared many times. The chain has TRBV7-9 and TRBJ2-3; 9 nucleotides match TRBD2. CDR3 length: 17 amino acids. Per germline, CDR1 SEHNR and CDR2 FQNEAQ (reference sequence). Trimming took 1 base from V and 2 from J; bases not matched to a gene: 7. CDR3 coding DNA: TGTGCCAGCAGCTTAGGCCTCAGCGGGGGGCCCACAGATACGCAGTATTTT. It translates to CASSLGLSGGPTDTQYF.

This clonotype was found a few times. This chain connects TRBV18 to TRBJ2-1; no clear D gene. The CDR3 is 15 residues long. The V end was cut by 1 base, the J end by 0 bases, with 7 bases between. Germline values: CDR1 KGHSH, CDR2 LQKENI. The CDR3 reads CASSPLDASYNEQFF. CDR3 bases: TGTGCCAGCTCACCACTAGACGCCTCCTACAATGAGCAGTTCTTC.

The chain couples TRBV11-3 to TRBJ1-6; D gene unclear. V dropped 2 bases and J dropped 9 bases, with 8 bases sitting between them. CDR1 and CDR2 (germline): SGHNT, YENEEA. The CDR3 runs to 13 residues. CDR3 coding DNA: TGTGCCAGCAGCTTATGGGTGGGTTCACCCCTCCACTTT. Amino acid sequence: CASSLWVGSPLHF.

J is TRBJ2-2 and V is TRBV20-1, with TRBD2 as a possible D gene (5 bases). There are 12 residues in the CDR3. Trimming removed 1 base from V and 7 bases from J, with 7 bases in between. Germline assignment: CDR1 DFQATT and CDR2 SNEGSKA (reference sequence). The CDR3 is CSARVGGGELFF. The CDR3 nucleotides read TGCAGTGCTAGAGTAGGAGGCGGGGAGCTGTTTTTT.

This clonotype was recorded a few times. The CDR3 protein is CGWGQETQYF. The CDR3 nucleotides are TGCGGGTGGGGACAAGAGACCCAGTACTTC. The chain couples TRBV20-1 to TRBJ2-5; no definite D call. The CDR3 runs to 10 residues. Germline V gene data show CDR1 as DFQATT and CDR2 as SNEGSKA (reference sequence).

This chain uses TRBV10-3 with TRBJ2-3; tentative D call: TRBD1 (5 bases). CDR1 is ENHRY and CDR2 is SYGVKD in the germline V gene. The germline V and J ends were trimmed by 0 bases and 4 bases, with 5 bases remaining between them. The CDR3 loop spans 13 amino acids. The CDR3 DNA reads TGTGCCATCAGTGAGTCAGGGGCAGATACGCAGTATTTT. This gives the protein CAISESGADTQYF.

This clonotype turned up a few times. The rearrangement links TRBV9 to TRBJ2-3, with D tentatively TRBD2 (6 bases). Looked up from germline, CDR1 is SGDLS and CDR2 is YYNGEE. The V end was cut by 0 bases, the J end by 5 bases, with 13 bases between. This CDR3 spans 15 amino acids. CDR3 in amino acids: CASSVVNSGGDTQYF. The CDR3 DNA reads TGTGCCAGCAGCGTAGTTAATAGCGGAGGAGATACGCAGTATTTT.

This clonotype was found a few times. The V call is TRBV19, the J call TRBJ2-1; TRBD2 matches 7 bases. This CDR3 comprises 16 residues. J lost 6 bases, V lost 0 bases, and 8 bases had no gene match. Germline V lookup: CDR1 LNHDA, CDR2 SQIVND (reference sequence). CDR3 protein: CASSIDLAGVGNEQFF. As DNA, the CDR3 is TGTGCCAGTAGTATAGATCTGGCGGGAGTTGGCAATGAGCAGTTCTTC. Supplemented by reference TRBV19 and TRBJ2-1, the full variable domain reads DGGITQSPKYLFRKEGQNVTLSCEQNLNHDAMYWYRQDPGQGLRLIYYSQIVNDFQKGDIAEGYSVSREKKESFPLTVTSAQKNPTAFYLCASSIDLAGVGNEQFFGPGTRLTVL.

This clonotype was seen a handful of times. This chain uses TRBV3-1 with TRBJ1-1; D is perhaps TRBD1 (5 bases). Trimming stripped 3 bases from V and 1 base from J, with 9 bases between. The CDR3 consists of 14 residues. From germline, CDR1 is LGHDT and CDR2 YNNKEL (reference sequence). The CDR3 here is CASSQIGQNTEAFF. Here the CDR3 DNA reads TGTGCCAGCAGCCAGATCGGACAGAACACTGAAGCTTTCTTT. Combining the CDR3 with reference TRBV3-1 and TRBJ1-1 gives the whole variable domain DTAVSQTPKYLVTQMGNDKSIKCEQNLGHDTMYWYKQDSKKFLKIMFSYNNKELIINETVPNRFSPKSPDKAHLNLHINSLELGDSAVYFCASSQIGQNTEAFFGQGTRLTVV.

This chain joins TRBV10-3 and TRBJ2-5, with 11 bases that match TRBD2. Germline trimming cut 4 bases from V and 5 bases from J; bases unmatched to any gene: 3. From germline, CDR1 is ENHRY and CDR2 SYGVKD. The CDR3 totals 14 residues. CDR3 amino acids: CAISVTSGVETQYF. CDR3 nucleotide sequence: TGTGCCATCAGTGTGACTAGCGGGGTTGAGACCCAGTACTTC.

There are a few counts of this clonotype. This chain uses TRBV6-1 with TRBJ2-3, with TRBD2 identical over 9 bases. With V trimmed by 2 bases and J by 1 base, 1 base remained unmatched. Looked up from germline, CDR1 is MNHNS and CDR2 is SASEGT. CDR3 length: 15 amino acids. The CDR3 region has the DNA TGTGCCAGCAGTGAAATAGCGGGGGGCACAGATACGCAGTATTTT. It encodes CASSEIAGGTDTQYF.

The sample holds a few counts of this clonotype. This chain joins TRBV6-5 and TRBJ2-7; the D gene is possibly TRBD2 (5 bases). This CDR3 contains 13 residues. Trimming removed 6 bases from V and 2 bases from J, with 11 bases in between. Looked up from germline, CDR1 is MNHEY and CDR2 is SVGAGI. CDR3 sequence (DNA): TGTGCCAGCAGAGTCAGCGGTACCTACGAGCAGTACTTC. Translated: CASRVSGTYEQYF.